These T cell receptor beta chains were read from a single sample in a study of cytomegalovirus exposure and HLA in healthy donors. The method was immunoSEQ multiplex PCR; TCRdb's version includes in-frame clones alone and lacks a portion of them. The sample holds about 160,000 clones, about 90% seen once. Sequenced sample: PBMCs. These receptors originate from a woman under 30 in good health and CMV-seropositive. The CDR3 runs from the conserved cysteine through the conserved F or W. The D gene is left open where the match is weak. Not all rows give a size; the values are once, few, many and, for expanded clones, a class.

abundance: few
v_gene: TRBV18
j_gene: TRBJ2-5
d_gene: NA
CDR3aa: CASSLQQETQYF
CDR3nt: TGTGCCAGCTCACTACAGCAAGAGACCCAGTACTTC

abundance: NA
v_gene: TRBV7-5
j_gene: TRBJ2-3
d_gene: NA
CDR3aa: CARSSTSTDTQYF
CDR3nt: TGTGCCAGAAGTTCGACTAGCACAGATACGCAGTATTTT

abundance: NA
v_gene: TRBV7-9
j_gene: TRBJ2-1
d_gene: NA
CDR3aa: CASSSSGLDNEQFF
CDR3nt: TGTGCCAGCAGCTCGTCGGGACTGGATAATGAGCAGTTCTTC

abundance: NA
v_gene: TRBV7-4
j_gene: TRBJ1-4
d_gene: NA
CDR3aa: CIHGPVGEKLFF
CDR3nt: TGTATCCACGGCCCGGTGGGCGAAAAACTGTTTTTT

abundance: NA
v_gene: TRBV6-1
j_gene: TRBJ1-2
d_gene: TRBD1
CDR3aa: CASSEASPTGNYGYTF
CDR3nt: TGTGCCAGCAGTGAAGCATCTCCGACAGGGAACTATGGCTACACCTTC

abundance: NA
v_gene: TRBV6-4
j_gene: TRBJ2-3
d_gene: TRBD1
CDR3aa: CASSPSEDRGTDTQYF
CDR3nt: TGTGCCAGCAGCCCTAGTGAGGACAGGGGAACAGATACGCAGTATTTT

abundance: NA
v_gene: TRBV27
j_gene: TRBJ2-1
d_gene: TRBD2
CDR3aa: CASSSLGLAGPGEQFF
CDR3nt: TGTGCCAGCAGTTCACTGGGACTAGCGGGGCCAGGGGAGCAGTTCTTC

abundance: NA
v_gene: TRBV9
j_gene: TRBJ2-2
d_gene: TRBD2
CDR3aa: CASSVGIGGTSGDTGELFF
CDR3nt: TGTGCCAGCAGCGTAGGAATCGGGGGGACTAGCGGGGACACCGGGGAGCTGTTTTTT

abundance: NA
v_gene: TRBV9
j_gene: TRBJ2-7
d_gene: NA
CDR3aa: CASSVRGYEQYF
CDR3nt: TGTGCCAGCAGCGTAAGGGGGTACGAGCAGTACTTC

abundance: NA
v_gene: TRBV19
j_gene: TRBJ2-2
d_gene: TRBD2
CDR3aa: CASILLAGGYTGELFF
CDR3nt: TGTGCCAGTATCCTACTAGCGGGAGGTTACACCGGGGAGCTGTTTTTT

abundance: once
v_gene: TRBV5-1
j_gene: TRBJ1-4
d_gene: NA
CDR3aa: CASSSGGVWEKLFF
CDR3nt: TGCGCCAGCAGCTCGGGAGGGGTTTGGGAAAAACTGTTTTTT

abundance: NA
v_gene: TRBV10-2
j_gene: TRBJ1-1
d_gene: NA
CDR3aa: CASSEQGNTEAFF
CDR3nt: TGCGCCAGCAGTGAACAGGGGAACACTGAAGCTTTCTTT

abundance: NA
v_gene: TRBV6-1
j_gene: TRBJ2-3
d_gene: TRBD2
CDR3aa: CASRVAGLTDTQYF
CDR3nt: TGTGCCAGCAGAGTAGCGGGGCTCACAGATACGCAGTATTTT

abundance: NA
v_gene: TRBV5-1
j_gene: TRBJ2-7
d_gene: TRBD1
CDR3aa: CASSLGSTGAGEQYF
CDR3nt: TGCGCCAGCAGCTTGGGGTCCACAGGGGCAGGCGAGCAGTACTTC